This T cell receptor (beta chain) is from a study of cytomegalovirus exposure and HLA in healthy donors (dated by TCRdb to about 2017). For the study in its entirety: In an earlier analysis of 587 of the donors, less than 350 Gb of sequence data and 100 million or so unique TCR beta sequences from 150 million to 200 million T cells were reported. To predict cytomegalovirus infection status, the study brought together high-throughput TCR immunosequencing, statistical association of individual TCRs with disease status, and machine learning. Every discovery cohort repertoire had been produced on one sequencing platform. Four to six DR-DQ haplotypes were handled as single units for association and clustering, since linkage in the cohort was strong. Genome-wide SNP genotypes for about 65% of the 666 donors were used in a later genetic analysis, which treated that subset as a discovery cohort. The later analysis used no new phenotypic data to find candidate immune exposures, relying instead on TCR beta sequences and their occurrence across donors. Both class I and class II loci were covered by HLA typing, at four-digit resolution. Besides the first cohort of roughly 660 subjects, a separate validation cohort made up of over a hundred different subjects was used. Of the 300 to 450 genotyped donors, approximately 82% fell in the genetic ancestry cluster associated with self-reported Caucasian donors. An early release covering just under 650 HLA-typed donors comprised about 300 gigabases of sequencing data and around 86 million unique TCR sequences. Donor age, sex, ethnicity and CMV serostatus were collected together with the repertoire data. Across about 380 genotyped donors of the cohort, an average of about 200,000 unique TCR beta nucleotide sequences per donor were sequenced, and approximately 17% of those sequences were non-productive. An earlier analysis of 450 to 750 of the donors used high-throughput TCR beta sequencing to judge whether each TCR beta V gene segment behaved as functional or pseudogenic. In a later analysis, previously published TCR beta repertoires from 666 donors were re-analyzed and high-resolution HLA genotyping was added so that TCR occurrence patterns could be studied. The number of donors typed differed by locus, with 629-630 for A, B, C, DRB1 and DQB1, roughly 520 for DQA1, 606 for DPA1, and 400 to 490 for DPB1. The study aimed to test whether cataloging public T cell receptors could reveal signatures of past pathogen exposure. The study used immunosequencing to profile the T cell repertoires of approximately 690 subjects and linked those repertoires to cytomegalovirus serostatus. Results and caveats for the whole study, not just this receptor: Compared with the approximately 670-donor mean, donors in an Asian-associated ancestry cluster had fewer N-insertions in productive TCRs, according to a later genetic analysis. Roughly 17 rarely observed V segments, including chromosome 9 orphons, were excluded from the earlier analysis of several hundred of the donors because counts were too low. The authors suggested that the approach could potentially be extended to other disease states and immunological phenotypes. In an earlier analysis of about 540 of the donors, most TCR beta V segments were observed in productive rearrangements about 87% or about 30% of the time, broadly matching IMGT annotations. While some public TCRs were present in many individuals, most TCR sequences turned up only very rarely across donors. According to a later analysis, parvovirus B19, influenza, CMV and Epstein-Barr virus appeared linked to several top co-occurrence clusters. Immune exposure information for the cohort was limited to CMV serostatus. A later genetic analysis associated a missense DCLRE1C variant with V-gene and J-gene trimming of TCR beta chains, and an independent cohort replicated the association. A total of fewer than 200 TCR beta chains were listed by the study as associated with cytomegalovirus. Because HLA typing was missing for some donors at each locus, association tests included only the typed subset. According to a later analysis, TCR association rates differed among HLA loci, with DRB1 alleles showing the most associated TCRs and HLA-C alleles showing the fewest. A cluster of highly shared sequence variants was judged likely to be a technical artifact of the sequencing pipeline. At a false discovery rate of 0.05, a later analysis linked 16,951 TCR beta sequences to specific HLA alleles. In a later analysis, HLA-associated TCR beta chains were found to be more clonally expanded and to have lower generation probabilities than equally common non-associated chains. A further reported finding was that TCR beta sequences accurately predicted the HLA-A and HLA-B alleles for most subjects in the first cohort. Some IMGT-functional V segments, including TRBV6-2 and TRBV6-3, could not be distinguished by the 87-base-pair reads and were therefore excluded. Sequencing depth was assumed to be roughly uniform across donors in the presence/absence analyses, though that assumption may not hold. When HLA alleles, especially DR and DQ, strongly co-occurred, attributing TCR associations to individual alleles was difficult. Linkage disequilibrium might explain the correlated functional status among segregating V segments, but an unknown experimental factor could not be ruled out. In vitro tests confirmed that a few of the cytomegalovirus-associated TCR beta chains recognize cytomegalovirus antigens. Most CMV-associated TCR beta chains appeared to be HLA-restricted in a later analysis, and the HLA associations seemed to be driven largely by CMV exposure. This cohort had only TCR beta chains sequenced, and the lack of alpha or paired-chain data limited which features could be detected. The classifier was reported to diagnose cytomegalovirus status with high specificity and sensitivity in both the original cohort and the validation cohort.

Its CDR3 holds 15 amino acids, cysteine through phenylalanine. Solely the CDR3 DNA is kept, with 45 bases framed from the first base. V is reduced by 1 base and J by 3 bases, leaving a spacing of 13 bases between them. Reading the germline V gene (reference sequence) gives CDR1 MNHNY and CDR2 SVGAGI. Preparation of the library involved the immunoSEQ multiplex PCR assay. For the multiplex PCR, a mixture combining 60 forward primers for TCR Vbeta segments and 13 reverse primers for TCR Jbeta segments was used. Amplification of the CDR3 region of rearranged TCR beta genes was performed with a multiplex PCR assay on genomic DNA. The Illumina HiSeq System was used to sequence the amplified TCR beta libraries as 87-base-pair reads. The study's processing was this. A later analysis counted 75 million to 100 million unique TCR beta chains across the 600 to 850 repertoires, and around 12 million of these chains were shared by at least two donors. To remove PCR and sequencing errors, raw reads were error-corrected and collapsed into unique sequences using a nearest-neighbor algorithm that merged closely related sequences. To assign V, D and J gene segments, CDR3 sequences were aligned to IMGT reference sequences. For a sequence to be retained, a match of at least six nucleotides to both a V gene segment and a J gene segment was required. Rearrangements were called productive when the CDR3 lacked stop codons and stayed in frame with V and J; all others were non-productive. CDR3 was defined according to IMGT convention as the region running from the second conserved V-encoded cysteine to the conserved J-encoded phenylalanine. In an earlier analysis of around 600 of the donors, sequences lacking an unambiguous match to a single V gene segment were excluded. An earlier analysis of 450 to 650 of the donors called V segments functional above 56.7% productive rearrangements and segregating when the between-donor standard deviation exceeded 5%. To diagnose cytomegalovirus status from the catalog of TCR beta chain sequences, a statistical classification framework was built. In a later analysis, TCR nucleotide sequences were compared against IMGT/GENE-DB human TR gene sequences so that V and J genes could be assigned. A later analysis assigned CDR3 sequences and most-parsimonious VDJ recombination scenarios with the TCRdist pipeline. In a later analysis, each TCR beta chain was defined by its CDR3 amino acid sequence together with its V-gene family, and reads without a unique V-gene family were excluded. In a later analysis, 500 to 650 highly shared, low-generation-probability nucleotide sequences were removed to address suspected cross-contamination and a sequencing artifact. A later analysis calculated a clonal expansion index for each public chain from normalized within-repertoire ranks of inferred template counts. Generation probabilities in a later analysis came from a VDJ recombination model fitted to out-of-frame rearrangements, and those results were checked against IGoR. A later analysis scored TCR-TCR, TCR-HLA and TCR-CMV co-occurrence with hypergeometric tests, applying a repertoire-size bias correction to TCR pairs. To estimate false discovery rates, a later analysis permuted the HLA or CMV assignments 20 times. A later analysis grouped co-occurring TCRs with DBSCAN, adding TCRdist sequence similarity when clustering within HLA-allele-positive subsets. For co-occurrence clustering, repertoires with fewer than 30,000 or more than 120,000 public chains were excluded, along with about five repertoires with anomalous nucleotide sharing. TCRdb's version of the immuneACCESS table is confined to in-frame rearrangements and falls short of the full clone set. An unresolved V gene accounts for under half of the shortfall where checked; the remainder is of unknown origin. The V and J calls and clone size were taken over from that table, and D and trimming were inferred from the DNA. The sample profile shows fewer than 350,000 clones; roughly 90% of them were found once. The ten largest clones capture approximately 2.2% of the sample.

Points on this clone: Its target antigen remains unknown. No per-base quality is available; no much larger clone lies one base away.

The cohort was made up of under 800 healthy bone marrow donors. At the time of sampling, every cohort member was nominally healthy, though immune exposures that went unrecorded were likely present. The donor tested CMV seronegative, placing the donor among the roughly 350 seronegative members of the cohort. Every donor gave a peripheral blood sample, and the peripheral blood mononuclear cells from that sample were used for TCR beta sequencing. The Qiagen DNeasy Blood Extraction Kit was used to extract genomic DNA from the blood cell samples. Recombination joined TRBV6-6 with TRBJ2-7; the D region possibly corresponds to TRBD2 (6 bases align). The source material was PBMCs. This sequence originates from a woman younger than 30 in good health and CMV-seronegative. The DNA sequence is TGTGCCAGCAGTTACTACCGACTAGGCTACTACGAGCAGTACTTC. It translates to CASSYYRLGYYEQYF.